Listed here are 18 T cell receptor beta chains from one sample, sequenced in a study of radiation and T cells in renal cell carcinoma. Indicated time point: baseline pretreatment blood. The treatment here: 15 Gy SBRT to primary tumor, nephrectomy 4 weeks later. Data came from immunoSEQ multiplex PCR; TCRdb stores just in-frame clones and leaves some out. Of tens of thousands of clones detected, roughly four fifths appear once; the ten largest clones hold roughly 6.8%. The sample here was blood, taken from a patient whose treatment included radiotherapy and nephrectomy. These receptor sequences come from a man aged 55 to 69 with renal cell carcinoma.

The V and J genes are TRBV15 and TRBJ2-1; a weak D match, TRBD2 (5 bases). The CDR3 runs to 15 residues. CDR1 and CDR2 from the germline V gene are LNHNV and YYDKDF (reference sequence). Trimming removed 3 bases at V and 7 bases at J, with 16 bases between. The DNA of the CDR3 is TGTGCCACCAGCAGGAGGGCAGTGGGTGGTAATGAGCAGTTCTTC. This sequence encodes CATSRRAVGGNEQFF.

CDR3 coding DNA: TGCGCCAGCAGCGCCGTGGGGCGGGGGGCCCCGGAGCAGTTCTTC. It specifies CASSAVGRGAPEQFF. The gene calls are TRBV4-1 and TRBJ2-1, with TRBD2 matching 8 bases. Germline-derived CDR1 and CDR2 are MGHRA and YSYEKL. Germline trimming cut 5 bases from V and 10 bases from J; bases unmatched to any gene: 13. The CDR3 covers 15 residues.

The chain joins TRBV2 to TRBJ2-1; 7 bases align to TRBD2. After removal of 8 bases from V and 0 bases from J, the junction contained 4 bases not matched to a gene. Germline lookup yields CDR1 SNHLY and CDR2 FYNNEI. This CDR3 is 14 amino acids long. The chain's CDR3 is CASDTSVSYNEQFF. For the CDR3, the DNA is TGTGCCAGCGATACTAGCGTCTCCTACAATGAGCAGTTCTTC.

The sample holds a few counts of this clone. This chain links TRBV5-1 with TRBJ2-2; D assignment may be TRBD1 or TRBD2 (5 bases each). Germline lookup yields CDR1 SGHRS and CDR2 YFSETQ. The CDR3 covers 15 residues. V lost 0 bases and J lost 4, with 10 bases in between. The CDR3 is CASSLDEGSTGELFF. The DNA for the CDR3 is TGCGCCAGCAGCTTGGACGAGGGGTCCACCGGGGAGCTGTTTTTT.

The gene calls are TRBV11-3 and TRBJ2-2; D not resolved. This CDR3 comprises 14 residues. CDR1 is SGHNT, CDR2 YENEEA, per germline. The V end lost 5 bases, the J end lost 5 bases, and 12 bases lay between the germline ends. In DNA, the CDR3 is TGTGCCAGCAGCACAAGGACGGTTACCGGGGAGCTGTTTTTT. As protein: CASSTRTVTGELFF.

DNA for the CDR3: TGTGCCAGCAGTTTATTAGGAGTACGGGGCAATGAGCAGTTCTTC. Translating gives CASSLLGVRGNEQFF. The V gene is TRBV6-6, the J gene TRBJ2-1; D may be TRBD2 (5 bases). Between the trimmed V and J ends, which lost 4 bases and 6 bases, there was a span of 16 bases. The germline gives CDR1 MNHNY, CDR2 SVGAGI (reference sequence). The CDR3 covers 15 residues.

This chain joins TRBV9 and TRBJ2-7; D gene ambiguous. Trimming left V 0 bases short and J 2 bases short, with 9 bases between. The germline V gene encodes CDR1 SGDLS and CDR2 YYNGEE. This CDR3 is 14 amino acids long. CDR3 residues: CASSVARIPYEQYF. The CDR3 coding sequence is TGTGCCAGCAGCGTAGCTAGAATTCCCTACGAGCAGTACTTC.

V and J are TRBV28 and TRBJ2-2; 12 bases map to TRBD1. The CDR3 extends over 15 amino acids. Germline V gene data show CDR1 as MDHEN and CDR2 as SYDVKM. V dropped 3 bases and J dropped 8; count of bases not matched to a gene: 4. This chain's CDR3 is CASSFGDRGPGELFF. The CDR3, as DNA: TGTGCCAGCAGTTTTGGGGACAGGGGGCCAGGGGAGCTGTTTTTT.

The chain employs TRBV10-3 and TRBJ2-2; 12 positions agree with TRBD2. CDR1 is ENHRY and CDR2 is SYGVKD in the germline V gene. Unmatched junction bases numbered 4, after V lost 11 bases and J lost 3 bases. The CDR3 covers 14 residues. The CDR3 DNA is TGTGCCGCAAGACTAGCGGGAGACACCGGGGAGCTGTTTTTT. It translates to CAARLAGDTGELFF.

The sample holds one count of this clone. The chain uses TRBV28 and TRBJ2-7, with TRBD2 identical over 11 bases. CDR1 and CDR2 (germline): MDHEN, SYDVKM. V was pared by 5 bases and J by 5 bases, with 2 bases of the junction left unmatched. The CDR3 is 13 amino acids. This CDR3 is CASSTSGSDEQYF. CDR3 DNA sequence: TGTGCCAGCAGTACTAGCGGGAGCGACGAGCAGTACTTC.

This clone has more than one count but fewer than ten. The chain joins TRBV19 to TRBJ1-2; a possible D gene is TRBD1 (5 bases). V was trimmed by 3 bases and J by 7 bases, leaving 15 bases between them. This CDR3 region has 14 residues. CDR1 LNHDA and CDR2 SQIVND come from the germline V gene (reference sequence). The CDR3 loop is CASSIPGLNLGYTF. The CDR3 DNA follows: TGTGCCAGTAGTATTCCGGGGCTGAATCTTGGCTACACCTTC.

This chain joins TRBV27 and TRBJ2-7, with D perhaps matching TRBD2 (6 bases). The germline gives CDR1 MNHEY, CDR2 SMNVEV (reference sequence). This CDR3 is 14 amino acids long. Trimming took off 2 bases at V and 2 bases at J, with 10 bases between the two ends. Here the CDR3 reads CASSLGGGTYEQYF. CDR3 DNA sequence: TGTGCCAGCAGTTTAGGTGGAGGGACCTACGAGCAGTACTTC.

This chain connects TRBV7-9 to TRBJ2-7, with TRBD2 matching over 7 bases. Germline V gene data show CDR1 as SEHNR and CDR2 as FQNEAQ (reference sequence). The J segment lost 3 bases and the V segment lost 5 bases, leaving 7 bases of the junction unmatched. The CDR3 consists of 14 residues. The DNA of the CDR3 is TGTGCCAGCAGCCCGAGGGAGGGAGTCTACGAGCAGTACTTC. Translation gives CASSPREGVYEQYF.

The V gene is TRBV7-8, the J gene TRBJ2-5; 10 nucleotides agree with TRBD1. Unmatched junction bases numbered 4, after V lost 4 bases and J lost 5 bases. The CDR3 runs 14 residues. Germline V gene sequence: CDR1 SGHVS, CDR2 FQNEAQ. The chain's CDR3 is CASSSTGGTETQYF. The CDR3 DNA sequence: TGTGCCAGCAGCTCGACAGGGGGCACGGAGACCCAGTACTTC.

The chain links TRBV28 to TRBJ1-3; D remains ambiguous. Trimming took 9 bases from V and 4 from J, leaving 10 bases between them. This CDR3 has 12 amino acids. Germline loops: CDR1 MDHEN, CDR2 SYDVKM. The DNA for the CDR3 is TGTGCCAGTAAGTACCACGGAAACACCATATATTTT. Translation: CASKYHGNTIYF.

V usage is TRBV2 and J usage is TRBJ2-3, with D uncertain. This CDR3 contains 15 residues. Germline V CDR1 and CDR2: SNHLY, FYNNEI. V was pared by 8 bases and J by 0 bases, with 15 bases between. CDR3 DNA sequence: TGTGCCAGCGCGCTGAATTCTCATAGCACAGATACGCAGTATTTT. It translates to CASALNSHSTDTQYF.

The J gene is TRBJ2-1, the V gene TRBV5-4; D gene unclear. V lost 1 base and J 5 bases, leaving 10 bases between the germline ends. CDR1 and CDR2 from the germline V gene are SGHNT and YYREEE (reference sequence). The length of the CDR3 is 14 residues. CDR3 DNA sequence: TGTGCCAGCAGCTTGCCGGGCCCCAACAATGAGCAGTTCTTC. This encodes CASSLPGPNNEQFF.

CDR3 sequence (DNA): TGTGCCAGTACCCACATCACGGACGAGGGCCAGCCCCAGCATTTT. Protein sequence: CASTHITDEGQPQHF. The V call is TRBV19, the J call TRBJ1-5; D not resolved. Trimming stripped 7 bases from V and 7 bases from J, with 20 bases between. Germline CDR1 and CDR2: LNHDA and SQIVND (reference sequence). The CDR3 contains 15 residues.